This TCR beta chain emerged from a study of cytomegalovirus exposure and HLA in healthy donors. Measured with immunoSEQ multiplex PCR; TCRdb has only the in-frame clones, and not every one. This table has approximately 190,000 clones, around four fifths appearing once. While the first cohort had 600 to 850 subjects, the donors belonged to the separate validation cohort of roughly 120 subjects. The specimen was PBMCs. The TCR was taken from a man between 18 and 29 years old in good health and CMV-seropositive.

The CDR3 bases are TGTGCCAGCAGCAACAGAGATGGATACGAGCAGTACTTC. Protein product: CASSNRDGYEQYF. This rearrangement joins TRBV6-6 to TRBJ2-7; D call uncertain. V gave up 6 bases and J gave up 4 bases, with 13 bases separating them. Germline V CDR1 and CDR2: MNHNY, SVGAGI (reference sequence). The CDR3 is 13 amino acids.